Presented here are 30 T cell receptor beta chains from one specimen sequenced in a study of graft-versus-host responses after intestinal transplantation. Assay used: immunoSEQ multiplex PCR; TCRdb lists only in-frame clones, some missing. Found here are 95,000 to 110,000 clones, 80% to 95% of them singletons; the top ten hold around 1.2%. Their specific antigens are unknown. The starting material was unstimulated CD8+ T cells sorted from spleen or lymph node cells, obtained before intestinal transplant. The receptors were sampled from a human donor who received an intestinal transplant.

The gene calls are TRBV12-5 and TRBJ1-2; the D is unclear. Germline CDR1 LGHNT, CDR2 FRNRAP. The CDR3 is 13 amino acids. Trimming cost V 5 bases and J 8 bases, with 15 bases left between them. CDR3 in amino acids: CASGAQTRGGYTF. The CDR3 DNA follows: TGTGCTAGTGGTGCCCAGACCCGTGGGGGCTACACCTTC.

The chain recombines TRBV13 with TRBJ1-2; no clear D. Trimming left V 1 base short and J 5 bases short, with 11 bases between. Looked up from germline, CDR1 is PRHDT and CDR2 is FYEKMQ (reference sequence). The CDR3 runs to 14 residues. The CDR3 protein is CASSLVSAPYGYTF. CDR3 in DNA: TGTGCCAGCAGCTTAGTTTCCGCGCCGTATGGCTACACCTTC.

The J gene is TRBJ2-5, the V gene TRBV7-6; the D is unclear. The germline V gene has CDR1 SGHVS and CDR2 FNYEAQ. V lost 2 bases to trimming and J lost 4 bases, with 11 bases between them. CDR3 length equals 14 residues. The CDR3 here is CASSLSGRSETQYF. DNA of the CDR3: TGTGCCAGCAGCTTATCAGGACGGTCAGAGACCCAGTACTTC. Using reference TRBV7-6 and TRBJ2-5 for the parts outside the CDR3, the full variable domain is GAGVSQSPRYKVTKRGQDVALRCDPISGHVSLYWYRQALGQGPEFLTYFNYEAQQDKSGLPNDRFSAERPEGSISTLTIQRTEQRDSAMYRCASSLSGRSETQYFGPGTRLLVL.

This CDR3 reads CASIPRAGTRGVDTQYF. CDR3 DNA: TGTGCCAGCATCCCACGGGCCGGGACACGCGGGGTGGATACGCAGTATTTT. The V gene is TRBV5-8, the J gene TRBJ2-3; either TRBD1 or TRBD2 may supply D (6 bases each). Germline V gene sequence: CDR1 SGHTS, CDR2 YDEGEE. Trimming pared 6 bases from V and 6 bases from J, leaving 26 bases between. This CDR3 has 17 residues. Full variable domain (outside the CDR3, taken from reference TRBV5-8 and TRBJ2-3): EAGVTQSPTHLIKTRGQQATLRCSPISGHTSVYWYQQALGLGLQFLLWYDEGEERNRGNFPPRFSGRQFPNYSSELNVNALELEDSALYLCASIPRAGTRGVDTQYFGPGTRLTVL.

The chain recombines TRBV2 with TRBJ2-2, with D perhaps matching TRBD2 (6 bases). V shed 6 bases and J shed 2 bases, with 13 bases lying between them. The CDR3 loop spans 15 amino acids. Per germline, CDR1 SNHLY and CDR2 FYNNEI. CDR3 loop: CASRRDSKNTGELFF. The CDR3 DNA reads as TGTGCCAGCAGAAGGGACTCTAAAAACACCGGGGAGCTGTTTTTT.

V usage is TRBV27 and J usage is TRBJ2-5, with D unresolved. The V end was cut by 4 bases, the J end by 0 bases, with 0 bases between. The CDR3 sequence is 11 residues long. Germline CDR1 reads MNHEY; CDR2 reads SMNVEV (reference sequence). CDR3: CASSYQETQYF. The DNA for the CDR3 is TGTGCCAGCAGTTACCAAGAGACCCAGTACTTC.

The V and J genes are TRBV5-4 and TRBJ2-2; either TRBD1 or TRBD2 may supply D (6 bases each). V was cut by 0 bases and J by 4 bases, with 13 bases left in between. Germline values: CDR1 SGHNT, CDR2 YYREEE (reference sequence). The CDR3 contains 16 residues. This chain's CDR3 is CASSLAGAGFTGELFF. The CDR3, as DNA: TGTGCCAGCAGCTTGGCGGGGGCAGGTTTCACCGGGGAGCTGTTTTTT.

The chain employs TRBV6-1 and TRBJ2-7, with D maybe TRBD1 (5 bases). Trimming took 3 bases from V and 3 from J, leaving 12 bases between them. The CDR3 loop spans 14 amino acids. Germline assignment: CDR1 MNHNS and CDR2 SASEGT. CDR3 residues: CASSEPDRHYEQYF. CDR3 nucleotides: TGTGCCAGCAGTGAGCCCGACAGACACTACGAGCAGTACTTC.

J is TRBJ1-2 and V is TRBV2, with D possibly being TRBD1 (5 bases). Per the germline V gene, CDR1 is SNHLY and CDR2 is FYNNEI. The CDR3 is made up of 18 amino acids. V was cut by 6 bases and J by 1 base, with 24 bases left in between. The CDR3 sequence: CASSRTAGFVGLNYGYTF. The DNA of the CDR3 is TGTGCCAGCAGCCGGACGGCAGGGTTCGTTGGTCTTAACTATGGCTACACCTTC.

This chain links TRBV4-1 with TRBJ1-3; D gene uncertain. Deletions cut 5 bases from V and 4 bases from J, with 9 bases between. This CDR3 has 13 residues. The germline V gene has CDR1 MGHRA and CDR2 YSYEKL. The DNA of the CDR3 is TGCGCCAGCAGCGTCCTGGGAGGAAACACCATATATTTT. As protein: CASSVLGGNTIYF.

Points on this clone: Other DNA sequences in the same sample also yield this CDR3. CDR3 residues: CASSQVAGATYEQYF. The CDR3 DNA sequence: TGCGCCAGCAGCCAAGTTGCGGGGGCCACCTACGAGCAGTACTTC. The V gene is TRBV4-1, the J gene TRBJ2-7; D is perhaps TRBD2 (7 bases). Germline V gene lookup returns CDR1 MGHRA and CDR2 YSYEKL. This CDR3 has 15 amino acids. Trimming left V 1 base short and J 2 bases short, with 12 bases between.

This sequence joins TRBV27 and TRBJ2-5; unclear D gene. The V gene lost 2 bases and the J gene lost 5 bases, with 12 bases spanning the gap. The CDR3 sequence is 14 residues long. CDR1 and CDR2 (germline): MNHEY, SMNVEV (reference sequence). Written as DNA, the CDR3 is TGTGCCAGCAGTTTAAGGGCAGTCGGGGAGACCCAGTACTTC. The encoded protein is CASSLRAVGETQYF.

CDR3 nucleotides: TGTGCCAGCAGCTTAGCCCAGGTAGAGGGTCAAGAGACCCAGTACTTC. Its protein product is CASSLAQVEGQETQYF. The rearrangement uses TRBV7-2 and TRBJ2-5, with D perhaps TRBD2 (5 bases). The CDR3 consists of 16 residues. CDR1 and CDR2 (germline): SGHTA, FQGNSA. The V end lost 0 bases, the J end lost 2 bases, and 13 bases lay between the germline ends.

This sequence joins TRBV10-3 and TRBJ2-6; D is unresolved. The CDR3 extends over 15 amino acids. The germline gives CDR1 ENHRY, CDR2 SYGVKD. Deletions cut 3 bases from V and 2 bases from J, with 8 bases between. The CDR3 spells CAISEWAAGANVLTF. CDR3 nucleotide sequence: TGTGCCATCAGTGAATGGGCCGCTGGGGCCAACGTCCTGACTTTC.

The rearrangement joins TRBV2 to TRBJ2-1; maybe TRBD1 (5 bases). Germline V gene data show CDR1 as SNHLY and CDR2 as FYNNEI. Trimming removed 5 bases from V and 6 bases from J, with 17 bases in between. CDR3 length: 15 amino acids. The DNA of the CDR3 is TGTGCCAGCAGTCAGTCAGGACACCTAGGCAATGAGCAGTTCTTC. It yields the protein CASSQSGHLGNEQFF.

V and J are TRBV4-1 and TRBJ2-7; TRBD1 matches at 11 bases. The CDR3 runs 15 residues. V was clipped by 0 bases and J by 5 bases; unmatched bases: 3. CDR1 MGHRA and CDR2 YSYEKL come from the germline V gene. CDR3 coding DNA: TGCGCCAGCAGCCAAGAATGGACAGGGGGCAACGAGCAGTACTTC. As protein: CASSQEWTGGNEQYF.

CDR3 DNA sequence: TGTGCCAGCAGCAAAAGTCGGGTGTACTTC. Protein: CASSKSRVYF. The V gene is TRBV11-3, the J gene TRBJ2-4; D not resolved. The CDR3 is made up of 10 amino acids. V shed 5 bases and J shed 15 bases, with 11 bases lying between them. CDR1 and CDR2 (germline): SGHNT, YENEEA.

The J gene is TRBJ2-7, the V gene TRBV29-1; D not certain. Trimming left V 4 bases short and J 1 base short, with 11 bases between. Looked up from germline, CDR1 is SQVTM and CDR2 is ANQGSEA. The CDR3 loop spans 13 amino acids. The CDR3: CSVVDTFSYEQYF. The CDR3 DNA reads TGCAGCGTTGTCGACACCTTTTCCTACGAGCAGTACTTC.

The V and J genes are TRBV5-4 and TRBJ2-2; no reliable D call. The CDR3 sequence is 14 residues long. Germline lookup yields CDR1 SGHNT and CDR2 YYREEE (reference sequence). With 6 bases removed from V and 0 bases from J, the gap between germline ends came to 9 bases. CDR3 in amino acids: CASTVGTNTGELFF. DNA for the CDR3: TGTGCCAGCACCGTCGGTACGAACACCGGGGAGCTGTTTTTT.

V and J are TRBV6-5 and TRBJ2-2; D assignment may be TRBD1 or TRBD2 (5 bases each). Trimming shortened V by 5 bases and J by 9 bases, and 16 bases separated the two germline ends. CDR3 size: 14 residues. Germline loops: CDR1 MNHEY, CDR2 SVGAGI. The CDR3 DNA reads TGTGCCAGCAGTGGAACAGGAGGAGACAGGGAGCTGTTTTTT. Translation: CASSGTGGDRELFF.

This clone was seen only once. The J gene is TRBJ2-7, the V gene TRBV19; D not resolved. Trimming removed 10 bases from V and 3 bases from J, with 25 bases in between. CDR3 length equals 16 residues. In germline, CDR1 is LNHDA, CDR2 SQIVND (reference sequence). Here the CDR3 reads CATSLSFDMDFYEQYF. CDR3 nucleotides: TGTGCCACCTCGCTCTCCTTCGACATGGATTTCTACGAGCAGTACTTC.

This clone has a single count. The rearrangement links TRBV6-5 to TRBJ2-1, with D uncertain. Germline V lookup: CDR1 MNHEY, CDR2 SVGAGI. The CDR3 spans 15 residues. The V end was cut by 7 bases, the J end by 4 bases, with 17 bases between. CDR3 nucleotide sequence: TGTGCCAGCATGTCGAGCAAGGTCGATTACAATGAGCAGTTCTTC. Translating it yields CASMSSKVDYNEQFF.

The rearrangement joins TRBV6-5 to TRBJ2-5, with D unclear. This CDR3 is 13 amino acids long. Per the germline V gene, CDR1 is MNHEY and CDR2 is SVGAGI. V dropped 6 bases and J dropped 4 bases, with 12 bases sitting between them. This CDR3 is CASSALLGETQYF. DNA of the CDR3: TGTGCCAGCAGCGCCCTCCTAGGAGAGACCCAGTACTTC.

The chain employs TRBV13 and TRBJ2-3; D is perhaps TRBD2 (5 bases). The V and J ends lost 3 bases and 7 bases respectively, with 20 bases between them. CDR1 and CDR2 (germline): PRHDT, FYEKMQ (reference sequence). The CDR3 runs 16 residues. The CDR3 DNA is TGTGCCAGCAGCTTCCGGACTCTCGCGTCAGTTCATACGCAGTATTTT. Translated: CASSFRTLASVHTQYF.

The chain carries TRBV9 and TRBJ1-2; 8 nucleotides align to TRBD1. Looked up from germline, CDR1 is SGDLS and CDR2 is YYNGEE. This CDR3 has 13 amino acids. Trimming took 6 bases from V and 6 from J; bases not matched to a gene: 7. CDR3 sequence: CASNHRRGHGYTF. CDR3 in DNA: TGTGCCAGCAATCATCGCAGGGGGCATGGCTACACCTTC.

This clone has a single count. The CDR3 DNA reads as TGTGCCAGTAGTATAGATCTGCGGACAGGGGGTTTCTACGAGCAGTACTTC. Protein: CASSIDLRTGGFYEQYF. The chain is built from TRBV19 and TRBJ2-7; 10 bases fit TRBD1. Germline V gives CDR1 LNHDA, CDR2 SQIVND (reference sequence). This CDR3 has 17 amino acids. Germline trimming cut 0 bases from V and 3 bases from J; bases unmatched to any gene: 8.

CDR3 region: CASSPASPAEQFF. DNA for the CDR3: TGTGCCAGCAGCCCGGCTAGCCCGGCTGAGCAGTTCTTC. The chain recombines TRBV7-9 with TRBJ2-1, with D possibly TRBD2 on 5 matching bases. V gave up 5 bases and J gave up 9 bases, with 14 bases separating them. The CDR3 runs 13 residues. Germline CDR1 and CDR2: SEHNR and FQNEAQ (reference sequence).

The CDR3, as DNA: TGCGCCAGCAGCTCCGGGGCCAAAAACATTCAGTACTTC. Translating it yields CASSSGAKNIQYF. The chain recombines TRBV5-1 with TRBJ2-4; D remains ambiguous. V was pared by 3 bases and J by 1 base, with 5 bases between. Per the germline V gene, CDR1 is SGHRS and CDR2 is YFSETQ. The CDR3 covers 13 residues. The entire variable domain, with the rest obtained from reference TRBV5-1 and TRBJ2-4, is as follows: KAGVTQTPRYLIKTRGQQVTLSCSPISGHRSVSWYQQTPGQGLQFLFEYFSETQRNKGNFPGRFSGRQFSNSRSEMNVSTLELGDSALYLCASSSGAKNIQYFGAGTRLSVL.

This chain uses TRBV7-6 with TRBJ2-1; 11 nucleotides align to TRBD2. In germline, CDR1 is SGHVS, CDR2 FNYEAQ. The CDR3 spans 15 residues. The V segment lost 2 bases and the J segment 6 bases; nucleotides outside the gene matches: 3. DNA of the CDR3: TGTGCCAGCAGCTTACGGCTAGCGGGGGGCAATGAGCAGTTCTTC. This translates into CASSLRLAGGNEQFF.

The V call is TRBV27, the J call TRBJ2-1; D is unclear. V lost 3 bases, J lost 5 bases, and 17 bases lay in between. This CDR3 contains 16 residues. Germline V gene sequence: CDR1 MNHEY, CDR2 SMNVEV (reference sequence). Here the CDR3 DNA reads TGTGCCAGCAGTTTTCGAAACTATGTTCCAAACAATGAGCAGTTCTTC. Amino acid sequence: CASSFRNYVPNNEQFF.